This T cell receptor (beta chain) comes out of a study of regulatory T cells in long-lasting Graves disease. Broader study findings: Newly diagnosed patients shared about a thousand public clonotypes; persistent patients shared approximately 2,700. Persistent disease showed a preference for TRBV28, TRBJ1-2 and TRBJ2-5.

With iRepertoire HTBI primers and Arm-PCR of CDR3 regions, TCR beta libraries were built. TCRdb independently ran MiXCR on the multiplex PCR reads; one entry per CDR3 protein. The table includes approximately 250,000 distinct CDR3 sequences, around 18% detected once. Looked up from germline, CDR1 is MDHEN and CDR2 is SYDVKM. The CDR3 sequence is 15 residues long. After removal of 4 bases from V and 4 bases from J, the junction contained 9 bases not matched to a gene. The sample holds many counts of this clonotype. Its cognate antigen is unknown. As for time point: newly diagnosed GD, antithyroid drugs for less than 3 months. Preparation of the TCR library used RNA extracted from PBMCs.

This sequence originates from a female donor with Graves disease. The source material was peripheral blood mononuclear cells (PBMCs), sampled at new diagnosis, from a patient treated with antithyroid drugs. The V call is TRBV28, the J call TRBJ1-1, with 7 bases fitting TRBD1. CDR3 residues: CASSSPDRVGTEAFF. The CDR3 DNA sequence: TGTGCCAGCAGTTCCCCCGACAGGGTTGGCACTGAAGCTTTCTTT.